The 21 T cell receptor beta chains listed next were all sequenced from one sample in a study of cytomegalovirus exposure and HLA in healthy donors. It was with 60 Vbeta and 13 Jbeta primers that the PCR ran. Sequenced by immunoSEQ multiplex PCR; TCRdb stores in-frame clones only, minus some. This repertoire shows some 35,000 clones, around 49% found once; its top ten account for 6.2%. The sequenced sample was PBMCs. These receptor sequences come from a woman aged 40-49 years in good health and CMV-seropositive.

The chain combines TRBV20-1 with TRBJ1-2, with 10 bases fitting TRBD1. Germline V gene sequence: CDR1 DFQATT, CDR2 SNEGSKA (reference sequence). The CDR3 runs to 11 residues. J lost 7 bases, V lost 5 bases, and 1 base had no gene match. The CDR3 spells CSAGTGVGYTF. In DNA form, the CDR3 reads TGCAGTGCTGGGACAGGGGTTGGCTACACCTTC.

V gene TRBV30 combines with J gene TRBJ2-3; 8 nucleotides line up with TRBD1. V lost 5 bases and J lost 1; bases outside the gene matches: 2. The CDR3 covers 13 residues. Germline loops: CDR1 GTSNPN, CDR2 SVGIG (reference sequence). The CDR3 coding sequence is TGTGCCTGGGCGGGACAGGGCACAGATACGCAGTATTTT. The encoded protein is CAWAGQGTDTQYF.

V and J are TRBV18 and TRBJ2-2; 9 bases agree with TRBD1. Germline CDR1 is KGHSH and CDR2 is LQKENI. Trimming cost V 7 bases and J 4 bases; bases outside gene matches: 4. This CDR3 has 14 residues. The CDR3 here is CASLQGARTGELFF. The DNA for the CDR3 is TGTGCCAGCTTACAGGGGGCGCGCACCGGGGAGCTGTTTTTT.

The chain combines TRBV28 with TRBJ1-4; TRBD1 agrees at 9 bases. The CDR3 runs 14 residues. Germline V CDR1 and CDR2: MDHEN, SYDVKM. V dropped 7 bases and J dropped 9; count of bases not matched to a gene: 9. The CDR3 region is CASILSGQGQKLFF. CDR3 nucleotides: TGTGCCAGCATTCTGAGTGGACAGGGGCAAAAACTGTTTTTT.

The V gene is TRBV7-3, the J gene TRBJ2-5, with 8 bases identical to TRBD2. The CDR3 consists of 15 residues. The junction had 4 bases not matched to a gene; V was cut back by 4 bases and J by 0 bases. Germline values: CDR1 SGHTA, CDR2 FQGTGA. The CDR3 loop is CASSSVRGDQETQYF. The DNA for the CDR3 is TGTGCCAGCAGCTCGGTGCGGGGGGACCAAGAGACCCAGTACTTC.

The J gene is TRBJ2-7, the V gene TRBV7-2; D unclear. Between the trimmed V and J ends, which lost 5 bases and 3 bases, there was a span of 5 bases. This CDR3 has 11 amino acids. CDR1 and CDR2 (germline): SGHTA, FQGNSA. The CDR3 here is CASSTYYEQYF. The CDR3 region has the DNA TGTGCCAGCAGCACATACTACGAGCAGTACTTC.

This sequence joins TRBV7-3 and TRBJ2-1, with TRBD2 matching 8 bases. The J segment lost 9 bases and the V segment lost 4 bases, leaving 8 bases of the junction unmatched. CDR3 length: 14 residues. In germline, CDR1 is SGHTA, CDR2 FQGTGA. CDR3 in amino acids: CASSSLMAGGEQFF. CDR3 DNA: TGTGCCAGCAGCTCCCTCATGGCGGGAGGTGAGCAGTTCTTC.

This clone was detected only a few times. The rearrangement joins TRBV7-2 to TRBJ1-1; D not resolved. V lost 3 bases and J 11 bases, leaving 16 bases between the germline ends. The CDR3 totals 13 residues. The germline CDR1 and CDR2 sequences are SGHTA and FQGNSA. The CDR3: CASSFSEGVGAFF. CDR3 bases: TGTGCCAGCAGCTTTTCGGAGGGAGTAGGGGCTTTCTTT.

The chain couples TRBV30 to TRBJ1-5; TRBD1 agrees at 8 bases. Germline lookup yields CDR1 GTSNPN and CDR2 SVGIG (reference sequence). The CDR3 sequence is 14 residues long. The ends lost 1 base at V and 9 bases at J; junction bases unmatched: 8. CDR3 protein: CAWSEGTGTRPQHF. The DNA for the CDR3 is TGTGCCTGGAGTGAGGGGACAGGAACCCGGCCCCAGCATTTT.

For the CDR3, the DNA is TGTGCCAGCAGTGGAAGTGGGGAGGGTGAAGCTTTCTTT. This codes for CASSGSGEGEAFF. The chain is built from TRBV2 and TRBJ1-1; unclear D gene. CDR1 and CDR2 from the germline V gene are SNHLY and FYNNEI. This CDR3 comprises 13 residues. The germline V and J ends were trimmed by 4 bases and 7 bases, with 13 bases remaining between them.

V gene TRBV6-5 combines with J gene TRBJ2-7, with 7 bases lining up with TRBD1. The CDR3 has 14 residues. Germline loops: CDR1 MNHEY, CDR2 SVGAGI. Trimming at V came to 5 bases and at J to 6 bases, leaving 10 bases not matched to a gene. Here the CDR3 DNA reads TGTGCCAGCAGTCCTTTTGGGACAGCCCGCGAGCAGTACTTC. Protein product: CASSPFGTAREQYF.

V is TRBV9 and J is TRBJ2-7; 7 bases align to TRBD1. Unmatched junction bases numbered 5, after V lost 1 base and J lost 4 bases. The length of the CDR3 is 14 residues. Germline V gene sequence: CDR1 SGDLS, CDR2 YYNGEE. The CDR3 sequence: CASSVTGESYEQYF. CDR3 DNA sequence: TGTGCCAGCAGCGTAACAGGGGAATCGTACGAGCAGTACTTC.

The genes are TRBV6-1 and TRBJ2-1, with TRBD2 matching 14 bases. The CDR3 contains 15 residues. Germline-derived CDR1 and CDR2 are MNHNS and SASEGT. V gave up 3 bases and J gave up 9 bases; unmatched junction bases: 4. This CDR3 is CASSEPGLAGVEQFF. As DNA, the CDR3 is TGTGCCAGCAGTGAGCCGGGACTAGCGGGGGTTGAGCAGTTCTTC.

For this clone: One junction end does not reproduce the germline sequence, and a read error may be involved. V is TRBV5-8 and J is TRBJ1-6, with 7 bases matching TRBD1. The CDR3 spans 12 residues. CDR1 is SGHTS and CDR2 is YDEGEE in the germline V gene. The DNA of the CDR3 is TGTGCCAGCAGCTTGGTGCCCGGGACAGCGAAGTTT. It codes for CASSLVPGTAKF.

This chain joins TRBV2 and TRBJ1-2, with TRBD1 identical over 10 bases. V lost 7 bases and J lost 8; bases outside the gene matches: 10. The CDR3 is 14 amino acids. The germline V gene encodes CDR1 SNHLY and CDR2 FYNNEI. This CDR3 reads CASTGRDRGEGYTF. CDR3 DNA sequence: TGTGCCAGCACGGGGAGGGACAGGGGAGAGGGCTACACCTTC.

The genes are TRBV29-1 and TRBJ1-1; 9 bases fit TRBD1. Germline V gene data show CDR1 as SQVTM and CDR2 as ANQGSEA. The ends lost 4 bases at V and 1 base at J; junction bases unmatched: 10. This CDR3 region has 16 residues. As DNA, the CDR3 is TGCAGCGTTGTAATCCGACAGGGGGGACGGAACACTGAAGCTTTCTTT. Translating gives CSVVIRQGGRNTEAFF.

This clone turned up a few times. This chain joins TRBV7-8 and TRBJ2-2; 8 nucleotides agree with TRBD1. Per germline, CDR1 SGHVS and CDR2 FQNEAQ. The J segment lost 0 bases and the V segment lost 4 bases, leaving 4 bases of the junction unmatched. The CDR3 is 16 amino acids. The DNA of the CDR3 is TGTGCCAGCAGCTACGGACAGGGCGCGAACACCGGGGAGCTGTTTTTT. This encodes CASSYGQGANTGELFF.

This clone appeared a few times. The V gene is TRBV25-1, the J gene TRBJ2-1; the D gene is possibly TRBD1 (6 bases). V was shortened by 0 bases and J by 6 bases, with 15 bases between the two germline ends. CDR3 size: 16 residues. The V gene's germline CDR1 is MGHDK and CDR2 SYGVNS. In DNA form, the CDR3 reads TGTGCCAGCAGTGAATACAGGGGCGGAGGAGGCAATGAGCAGTTCTTC. Protein sequence: CASSEYRGGGGNEQFF. Supplemented by reference TRBV25-1 and TRBJ2-1, the full variable domain reads EADIYQTPRYLVIGTGKKITLECSQTMGHDKMYWYQQDPGMELHLIHYSYGVNSTEKGDLSSESTVSRIRTEHFPLTLESARPSHTSQYLCASSEYRGGGGNEQFFGPGTRLTVL.

The genes are TRBV5-1 and TRBJ2-1; D perhaps matches TRBD2 (6 bases). The CDR3 is 16 residues long. Germline lookup yields CDR1 SGHRS and CDR2 YFSETQ. Trimming took 4 bases from V and 0 from J, leaving 14 bases between them. This CDR3 reads CASSGSGTGSYNEQFF. The CDR3 bases are TGCGCCAGCAGCGGTTCCGGGACTGGCTCCTACAATGAGCAGTTCTTC.

This chain links TRBV11-3 with TRBJ1-4; D might be TRBD1 (6 bases). Germline CDR1 SGHNT, CDR2 YENEEA. This CDR3 is built from 15 residues. V was cut by 8 bases and J by 4 bases, with 17 bases left in between. CDR3 coding DNA: TGTGCCAGCCTTAACAGGGAAACTCTTAATGAAAAACTGTTTTTT. Translated: CASLNRETLNEKLFF.

The chain has TRBV5-1 and TRBJ2-5; 10 bases are a match to TRBD2. Germline loops: CDR1 SGHRS, CDR2 YFSETQ. Trimming at V came to 6 bases and at J to 3 bases, leaving 8 bases not matched to a gene. The CDR3 has 15 amino acids. The CDR3 protein is CASTRAGGTEETQYF. The CDR3 DNA sequence: TGCGCCAGCACACGAGCGGGGGGGACCGAAGAGACCCAGTACTTC.